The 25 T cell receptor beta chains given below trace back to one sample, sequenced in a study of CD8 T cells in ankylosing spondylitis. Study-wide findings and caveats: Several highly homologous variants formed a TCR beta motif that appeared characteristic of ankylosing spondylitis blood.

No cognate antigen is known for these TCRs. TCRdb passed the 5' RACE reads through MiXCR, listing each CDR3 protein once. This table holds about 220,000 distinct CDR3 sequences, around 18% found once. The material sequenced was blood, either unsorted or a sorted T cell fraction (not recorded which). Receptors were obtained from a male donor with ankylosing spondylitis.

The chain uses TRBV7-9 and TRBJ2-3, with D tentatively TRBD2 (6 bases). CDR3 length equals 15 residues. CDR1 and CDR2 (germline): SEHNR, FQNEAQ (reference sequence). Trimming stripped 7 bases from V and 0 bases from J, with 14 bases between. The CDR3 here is CASTFGGFSTDTQYF. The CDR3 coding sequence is TGTGCCAGCACCTTCGGGGGATTTAGCACAGATACGCAGTATTTT.

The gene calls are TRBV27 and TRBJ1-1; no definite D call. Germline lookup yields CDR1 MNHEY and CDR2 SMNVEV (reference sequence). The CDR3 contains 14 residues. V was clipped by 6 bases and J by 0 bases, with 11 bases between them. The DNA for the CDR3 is TGTGCCAGCAGGTCGGACGGCTTGAACACTGAAGCTTTCTTT. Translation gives CASRSDGLNTEAFF.

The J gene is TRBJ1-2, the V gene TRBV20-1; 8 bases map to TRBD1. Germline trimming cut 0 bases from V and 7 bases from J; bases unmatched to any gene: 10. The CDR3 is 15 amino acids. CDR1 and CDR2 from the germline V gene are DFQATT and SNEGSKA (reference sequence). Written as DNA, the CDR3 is TGCAGTGCTAGAGATGGAAACCAGGGGGCGCTTGGCTACACCTTC. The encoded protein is CSARDGNQGALGYTF.

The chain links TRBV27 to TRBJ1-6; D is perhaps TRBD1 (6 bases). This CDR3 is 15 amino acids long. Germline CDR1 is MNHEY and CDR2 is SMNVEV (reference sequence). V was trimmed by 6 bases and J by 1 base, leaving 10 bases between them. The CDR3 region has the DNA TGTGCCAGCAGCACAACAGGGTCCTATAATTCACCCCTCCACTTT. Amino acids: CASSTTGSYNSPLHF.

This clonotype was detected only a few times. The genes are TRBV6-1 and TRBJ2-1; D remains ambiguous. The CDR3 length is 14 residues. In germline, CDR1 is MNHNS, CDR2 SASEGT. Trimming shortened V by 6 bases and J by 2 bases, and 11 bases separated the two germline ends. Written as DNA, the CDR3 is TGTGCCAGCAGCCTTCCCGCCACCTACAATGAGCAGTTCTTC. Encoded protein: CASSLPATYNEQFF.

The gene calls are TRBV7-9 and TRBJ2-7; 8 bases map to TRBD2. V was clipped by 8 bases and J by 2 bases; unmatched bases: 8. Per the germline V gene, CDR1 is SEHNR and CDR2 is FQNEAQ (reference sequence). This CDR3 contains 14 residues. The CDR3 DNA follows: TGTGCCAGCCCTCTAGCGGGTTTGACCTACGAGCAGTACTTC. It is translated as CASPLAGLTYEQYF.

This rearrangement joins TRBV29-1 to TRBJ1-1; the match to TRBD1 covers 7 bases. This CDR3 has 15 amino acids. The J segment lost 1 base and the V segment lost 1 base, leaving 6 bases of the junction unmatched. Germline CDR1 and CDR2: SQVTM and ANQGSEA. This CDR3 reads CSVEGGRQGNTEAFF. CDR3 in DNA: TGCAGCGTTGAAGGTGGTAGACAGGGGAACACTGAAGCTTTCTTT.

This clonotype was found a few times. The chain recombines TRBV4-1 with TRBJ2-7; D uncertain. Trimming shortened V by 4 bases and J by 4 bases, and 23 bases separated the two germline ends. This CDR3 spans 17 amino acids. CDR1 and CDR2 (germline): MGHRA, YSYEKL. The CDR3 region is CASSLDPVAGRPYEQYF. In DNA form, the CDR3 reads TGCGCCAGCAGCCTCGATCCCGTTGCAGGCAGACCTTACGAGCAGTACTTC.

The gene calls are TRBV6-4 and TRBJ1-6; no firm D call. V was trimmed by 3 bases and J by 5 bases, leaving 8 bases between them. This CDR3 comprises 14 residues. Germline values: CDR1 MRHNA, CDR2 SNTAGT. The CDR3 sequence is CASSERPDNSPLHF. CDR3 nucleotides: TGTGCCAGCAGTGAACGGCCGGATAATTCACCCCTCCACTTT.

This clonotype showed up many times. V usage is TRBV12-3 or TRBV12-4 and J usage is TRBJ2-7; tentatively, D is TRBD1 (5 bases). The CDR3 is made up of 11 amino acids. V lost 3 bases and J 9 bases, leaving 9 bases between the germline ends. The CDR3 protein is CASSLGLLQYF. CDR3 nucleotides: TGTGCCAGCAGTTTGGGGCTTTTGCAGTACTTC.

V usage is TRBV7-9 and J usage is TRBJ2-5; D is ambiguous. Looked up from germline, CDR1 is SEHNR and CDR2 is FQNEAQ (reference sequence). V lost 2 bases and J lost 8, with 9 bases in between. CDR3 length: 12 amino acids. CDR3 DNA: TGTGCCAGCAGCTTATTAGAGGAAACCCAGTACTTC. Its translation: CASSLLEETQYF.

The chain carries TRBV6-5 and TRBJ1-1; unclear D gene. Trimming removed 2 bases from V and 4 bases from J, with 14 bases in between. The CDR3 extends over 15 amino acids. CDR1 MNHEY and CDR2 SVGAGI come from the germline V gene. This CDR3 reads CASSYTLGASTEAFF. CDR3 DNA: TGTGCCAGCAGTTACACTCTAGGTGCCTCCACTGAAGCTTTCTTT.

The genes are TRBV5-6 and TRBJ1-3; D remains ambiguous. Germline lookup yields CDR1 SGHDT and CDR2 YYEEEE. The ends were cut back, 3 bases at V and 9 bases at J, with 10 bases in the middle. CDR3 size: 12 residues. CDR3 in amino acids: CASSSSGATIYF. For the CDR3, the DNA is TGTGCCAGCAGCTCTTCCGGCGCCACCATATATTTT.

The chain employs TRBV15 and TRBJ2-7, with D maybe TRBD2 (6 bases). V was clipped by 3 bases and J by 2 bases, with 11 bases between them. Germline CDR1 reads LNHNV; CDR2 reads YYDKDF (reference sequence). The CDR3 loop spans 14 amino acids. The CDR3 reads CATSRPGLTYEQYF. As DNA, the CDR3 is TGTGCCACCAGCAGGCCGGGACTCACCTACGAGCAGTACTTC.

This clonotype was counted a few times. CDR3 DNA: TGTGCCAGCAGCCCCCTAGCGGATTTCCCCACAGATACGCAGTATTTT. Its translation: CASSPLADFPTDTQYF. J is TRBJ2-3 and V is TRBV12-3 or TRBV12-4; 7 positions agree with TRBD2. V lost 6 bases to trimming and J lost 2 bases; unmatched junction nucleotides: 11. The CDR3 runs 16 residues.

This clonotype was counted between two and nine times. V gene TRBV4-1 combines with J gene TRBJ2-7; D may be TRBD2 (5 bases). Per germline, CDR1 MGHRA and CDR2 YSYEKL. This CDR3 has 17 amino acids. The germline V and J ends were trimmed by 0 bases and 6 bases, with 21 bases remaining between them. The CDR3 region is CASSQEDAGSRDSEQYF. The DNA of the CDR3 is TGCGCCAGCAGCCAAGAGGATGCGGGCTCGAGGGATAGCGAGCAGTACTTC.

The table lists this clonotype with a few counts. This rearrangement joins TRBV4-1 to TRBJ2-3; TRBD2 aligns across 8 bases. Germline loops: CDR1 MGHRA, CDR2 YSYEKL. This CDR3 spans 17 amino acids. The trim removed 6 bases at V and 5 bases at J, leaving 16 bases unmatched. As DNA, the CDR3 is TGCGCCAGCAGTCATCGTAGTAGCGGGATGTCTGGAGATACGCAGTATTTT. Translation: CASSHRSSGMSGDTQYF.

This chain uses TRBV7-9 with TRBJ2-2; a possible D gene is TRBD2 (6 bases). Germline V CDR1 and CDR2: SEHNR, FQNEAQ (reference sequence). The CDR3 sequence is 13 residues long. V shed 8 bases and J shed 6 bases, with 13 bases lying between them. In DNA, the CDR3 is TGTGCCAGCGTGGGGGGATCGGCCGGGGAGCTGTTTTTT. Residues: CASVGGSAGELFF.

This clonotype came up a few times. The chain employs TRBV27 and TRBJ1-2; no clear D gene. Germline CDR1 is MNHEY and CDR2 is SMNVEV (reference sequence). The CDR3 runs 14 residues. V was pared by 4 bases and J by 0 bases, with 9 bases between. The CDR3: CASSSYRANYGYTF. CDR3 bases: TGTGCCAGCAGTTCGTACAGAGCTAACTATGGCTACACCTTC.

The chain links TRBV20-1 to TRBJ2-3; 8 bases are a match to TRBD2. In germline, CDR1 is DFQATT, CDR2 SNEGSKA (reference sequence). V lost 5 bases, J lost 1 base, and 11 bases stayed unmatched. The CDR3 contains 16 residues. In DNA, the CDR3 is TGCAGTGCTTCCCCAACTAGCGGTACTGGCACAGATACGCAGTATTTT. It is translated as CSASPTSGTGTDTQYF.

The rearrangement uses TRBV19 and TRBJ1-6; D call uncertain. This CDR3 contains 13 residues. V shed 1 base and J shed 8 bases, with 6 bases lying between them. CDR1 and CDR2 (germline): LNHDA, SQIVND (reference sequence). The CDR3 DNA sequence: TGTGCCAGTAGTATAGGGGGTTATTCACCCCTCCACTTT. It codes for CASSIGGYSPLHF.

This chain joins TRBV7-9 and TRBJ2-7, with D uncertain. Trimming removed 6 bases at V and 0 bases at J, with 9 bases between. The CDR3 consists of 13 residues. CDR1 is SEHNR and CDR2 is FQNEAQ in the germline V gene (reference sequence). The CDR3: CASSPATSYEQYF. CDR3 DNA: TGTGCCAGCAGTCCTGCGACCTCCTACGAGCAGTACTTC.

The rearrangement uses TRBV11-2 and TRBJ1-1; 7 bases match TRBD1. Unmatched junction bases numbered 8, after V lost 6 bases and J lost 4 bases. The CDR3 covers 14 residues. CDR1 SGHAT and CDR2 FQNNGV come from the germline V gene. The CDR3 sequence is CASREAGGSTEAFF. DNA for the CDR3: TGTGCCAGCAGGGAGGCAGGGGGGAGCACTGAAGCTTTCTTT.

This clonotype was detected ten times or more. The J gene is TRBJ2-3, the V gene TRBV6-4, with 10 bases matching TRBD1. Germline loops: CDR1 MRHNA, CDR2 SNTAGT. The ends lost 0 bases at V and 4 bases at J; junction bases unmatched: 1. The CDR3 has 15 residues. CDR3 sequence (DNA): TGTGCCAGCAGTGACTCGACAGGGGGCGCAGATACGCAGTATTTT. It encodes CASSDSTGGADTQYF.

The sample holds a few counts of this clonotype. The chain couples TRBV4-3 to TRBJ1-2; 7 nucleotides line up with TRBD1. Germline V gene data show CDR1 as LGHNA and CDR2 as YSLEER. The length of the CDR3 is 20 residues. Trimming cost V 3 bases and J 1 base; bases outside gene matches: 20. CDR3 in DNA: TGCGCCAGCAGCCAGCGCACCTTAGGACAGGCGGAAATTTATAACTATGGCTACACCTTC. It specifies CASSQRTLGQAEIYNYGYTF.